The 27 T cell receptor beta chains reported below all come from one sample, sequenced in a study of Graves' ophthalmopathy and Graves' hyperthyroidism. The study amplified TCR beta CDR3 regions using RNA transcripts. The authors performed first-round RT-PCR with HTBI primers and then a second-round multiplex PCR. TCRdb called the multiplex PCR reads again in MiXCR, with one record for every CDR3 protein. The profile shows approximately 700,000 distinct CDR3 sequences, 40% of them singletons. The sequenced sample was peripheral blood. The receptors were gathered from an adult man with Graves' ophthalmopathy.

The chain is built from TRBV11-2 and TRBJ2-7, with TRBD1 matching over 9 bases. This CDR3 contains 13 residues. V lost 5 bases, J lost 5 bases, and 4 bases stayed unmatched. In germline, CDR1 is SGHAT, CDR2 FQNNGV. CDR3 residues: CASSVTGGHEQYF. As DNA, the CDR3 is TGTGCCAGCAGCGTGACAGGGGGACACGAGCAGTACTTC.

This clonotype has only a few counts. The gene calls are TRBV5-6 and TRBJ1-5; D is undetermined. The CDR3 is 14 amino acids. The V and J ends lost 0 bases and 6 bases respectively, with 10 bases between them. The germline gives CDR1 SGHDT, CDR2 YYEEEE. CDR3 region: CASSLEGDVQPQHF. The CDR3, as DNA: TGTGCCAGCAGCTTGGAAGGAGACGTTCAGCCCCAGCATTTT.

This clonotype was found a few times. The chain links TRBV3-1 to TRBJ1-3; D gene uncertain. The CDR3 contains 15 residues. V lost 0 bases to trimming and J lost 2 bases, with 8 bases between them. The germline CDR1 and CDR2 sequences are LGHDT and YNNKEL (reference sequence). CDR3 coding DNA: TGTGCCAGCAGCCAAGATAGTGGGCCTGGAAACACCATATATTTT. It yields the protein CASSQDSGPGNTIYF. Combining the CDR3 with reference TRBV3-1 and TRBJ1-3 gives the whole variable domain DTAVSQTPKYLVTQMGNDKSIKCEQNLGHDTMYWYKQDSKKFLKIMFSYNNKELIINETVPNRFSPKSPDKAHLNLHINSLELGDSAVYFCASSQDSGPGNTIYFGEGSWLTVV.

The rearrangement links TRBV6-5 to TRBJ1-2; TRBD1 matches 9 bases. This CDR3 is 16 amino acids long. Trimming cost V 0 bases and J 6 bases; bases outside gene matches: 8. Germline lookup yields CDR1 MNHEY and CDR2 SVGAGI. The CDR3 reads CASSYSGTGSVDGYTF. The CDR3 coding sequence is TGTGCCAGCAGTTACTCCGGGACAGGGTCCGTCGATGGCTACACCTTC.

As to this clonotype: One end of the junction varies from germline; a read error may be responsible. The rearrangement joins TRBV7-9 to TRBJ2-2; TRBD2 is a possible D gene (5 bases). There are 16 residues in the CDR3. Germline lookup yields CDR1 SEHNR and CDR2 FQNEAQ (reference sequence). CDR3 DNA sequence: TGCGCCAGCAGCCAAGATCTTGGACTGTTCACCGGGGAGCTGTTTTTT. Encoded protein: CASSQDLGLFTGELFF.

V usage is TRBV11-2 and J usage is TRBJ2-5, with 11 bases lining up with TRBD1. J gave up 5 bases and V 5 bases, and 10 bases lay outside the gene matches. From germline, CDR1 is SGHAT and CDR2 FQNNGV. This CDR3 comprises 16 residues. The DNA for the CDR3 is TGTGCCAGCAGCCGGAACGGACAGGGGGCAGGTGAGACCCAGTACTTC. Its translation is CASSRNGQGAGETQYF.

Many counts were recorded for this clonotype. The chain couples TRBV2 to TRBJ1-2; possibly TRBD1 for D (5 bases). CDR1 is SNHLY, CDR2 FYNNEI, per germline. Trimming stripped 6 bases from V and 0 bases from J, with 8 bases between. CDR3 size: 13 residues. The CDR3 region is CASRVQANYGYTF. CDR3 sequence (DNA): TGTGCCAGCAGAGTACAGGCTAACTATGGCTACACCTTC.

This rearrangement joins TRBV19 to TRBJ2-2; D possibly matches TRBD1 or TRBD2 (5 bases each). V lost 3 bases to trimming and J lost 4 bases, with 6 bases between them. Germline CDR1 reads LNHDA; CDR2 reads SQIVND (reference sequence). This CDR3 is 13 amino acids long. The CDR3 sequence: CASSIGTTGELFF. The CDR3 nucleotides read TGTGCCAGTAGTATTGGGACCACCGGGGAGCTGTTTTTT.

Points on this clonotype: Given a much more abundant clone one base away, this may be a read error. The conserved closing phenylalanine or tryptophan is absent in this CDR3, likely reflecting a read error. CDR3 bases: TGTGCCAGCAGTATCTCCCAGGGACACCAGCCCCAGCATCTT. Translating it yields CASSISQGHQPQHL. V and J are TRBV10-2 and TRBJ1-5, with TRBD1 as a possible D gene (6 bases). Looked up from germline, CDR1 is WSHSY and CDR2 is SAAADI. The CDR3 is 14 residues long.

In this sample, this clonotype turned up once. J is TRBJ1-4 and V is TRBV15; 8 bases are shared with TRBD1. V was clipped by 4 bases and J by 5 bases; unmatched bases: 3. Germline V gives CDR1 LNHNV, CDR2 YYDKDF (reference sequence). The CDR3 is 14 amino acids. The CDR3 spells CATSTGTGNEKLFF. CDR3 sequence (DNA): TGTGCCACCAGCACCGGGACAGGAAATGAAAAACTGTTTTTT.

This clonotype has only a few counts. The chain has TRBV11-2 and TRBJ1-1; TRBD1 might be the D (5 bases). The length of the CDR3 is 13 residues. CDR1 SGHAT and CDR2 FQNNGV come from the germline V gene. V was cut by 1 base and J by 7 bases, with 10 bases left in between. This chain's CDR3 is CASSLAQGFEAFF. CDR3 coding DNA: TGTGCCAGCAGCTTAGCGCAGGGCTTTGAAGCTTTCTTT. The variable domain in full, with the rest retrieved from reference TRBV11-2 and TRBJ1-1, is EAGVAQSPRYKIIEKRQSVAFWCNPISGHATLYWYQQILGQGPKLLIQFQNNGVVDDSQLPKDRFSAERLKGVDSTLKIQPAKLEDSAVYLCASSLAQGFEAFFGQGTRLTVV.

The V gene is TRBV12-3 or TRBV12-4, the J gene TRBJ2-5, with D possibly TRBD2 on 5 matching bases. The V and J ends lost 8 bases and 4 bases respectively, with 23 bases between them. The CDR3 spans 16 residues. CDR3 bases: TGTGCCAGCCTAAAACGTGGACCCCGAGAGGGAGAGACCCAGTACTTC. Residues: CASLKRGPREGETQYF.

The sample holds a few counts of this clonotype. This chain joins TRBV7-9 and TRBJ1-4; D unresolved. CDR1 and CDR2 from the germline V gene are SEHNR and FQNEAQ (reference sequence). Deletions cut 1 base from V and 8 bases from J, with 11 bases between. The CDR3 extends over 14 amino acids. CDR3 region: CASSLVPLEEKLFF. The CDR3 bases are TGTGCCAGCAGCTTAGTCCCCCTTGAGGAAAAACTGTTTTTT.

The J gene is TRBJ1-2, the V gene TRBV6-5; D not resolved. CDR3 length: 14 amino acids. V shed 5 bases and J shed 2 bases, with 12 bases lying between them. The germline CDR1 and CDR2 sequences are MNHEY and SVGAGI. The CDR3 nucleotides are TGTGCCAGCAGTCCGTGGCAGACAAACTATGGCTACACCTTC. It specifies CASSPWQTNYGYTF.

The gene calls are TRBV2 and TRBJ2-3; perhaps TRBD2 as D (5 bases). The CDR3 totals 12 residues. Trimming took off 7 bases at V and 1 base at J, with 6 bases between the two ends. CDR1 is SNHLY and CDR2 is FYNNEI in the germline V gene. CDR3 nucleotides: TGTGCCAGCAAGAGGGGCACAGATACGCAGTATTTT. It translates to CASKRGTDTQYF.

This chain uses TRBV9 with TRBJ1-2; possibly TRBD1 for D (6 bases). Trimming removed 4 bases at V and 8 bases at J, with 12 bases between. The CDR3 runs 12 residues. Germline lookup yields CDR1 SGDLS and CDR2 YYNGEE. CDR3 in DNA: TGTGCCAGCAGCCAAGGGGGTCGCGGCTACACCTTC. Translating it yields CASSQGGRGYTF.

This clonotype was seen a few times. J is TRBJ1-2 and V is TRBV19, with D unresolved. V was cut by 3 bases and J by 7 bases, with 15 bases left in between. Per the germline V gene, CDR1 is LNHDA and CDR2 is SQIVND (reference sequence). The CDR3 is 14 residues long. CDR3 sequence (DNA): TGTGCCAGTAGTATTAGGGCGAGGTTCCGTGGCTACACCTTC. Its protein is CASSIRARFRGYTF.

This clonotype turned up a few times. The V and J genes are TRBV9 and TRBJ1-1; D possibly corresponds to TRBD1 (5 bases). This CDR3 has 12 amino acids. V gave up 6 bases and J gave up 11 bases, with 17 bases separating them. From germline, CDR1 is SGDLS and CDR2 YYNGEE. CDR3 bases: TGTGCCAGCATAGGAGGGGCCTCCTGGGCTTTCTTT. It encodes CASIGGASWAFF.

Points on this clonotype: One junction end does not reproduce the germline sequence, and a read error may be involved. This chain connects TRBV5-1 to TRBJ1-1, with unresolved D. The germline CDR1 and CDR2 sequences are SGHRS and YFSETQ. The CDR3 length is 15 residues. CDR3 sequence: CAGSLYGELNTEAFF. CDR3 coding DNA: TGCGCCGGCAGCTTGTACGGGGAATTAAACACTGAAGCTTTCTTT.

As DNA, the CDR3 is TGTGCCAGCAGGGACAGCCTACAGCCCCAGCATTTT. Protein sequence: CASRDSLQPQHF. The chain has TRBV6-2 or TRBV6-3 and TRBJ1-5; D perhaps matches TRBD1 (6 bases). This CDR3 is 12 amino acids long. Trimming stripped 6 bases from V and 7 bases from J, with 10 bases between. Germline CDR1 MNHEY, CDR2 SVGEGT.

This chain joins TRBV10-3 and TRBJ1-1, with D tentatively TRBD1 (5 bases). The V gene's germline CDR1 is ENHRY and CDR2 SYGVKD. The germline V and J ends were trimmed by 10 bases and 1 base, with 13 bases remaining between them. The CDR3 totals 13 residues. Written as DNA, the CDR3 is TGTGCCACCGAAGGACACGAGAACACTGAAGCTTTCTTT. Encoded protein: CATEGHENTEAFF.

This clonotype was recorded at least ten times. V usage is TRBV10-1 and J usage is TRBJ1-1; D gene ambiguous. The CDR3 has 14 amino acids. The V end lost 0 bases, the J end lost 2 bases, and 7 bases lay between the germline ends. Germline V gene sequence: CDR1 WNHNN, CDR2 SYGVQD (reference sequence). CDR3 DNA sequence: TGCGCCAGCAGTGAGTCGCTGGGAAACACTGAAGCTTTCTTT. Translating gives CASSESLGNTEAFF.

V gene TRBV4-1 combines with J gene TRBJ1-2, with no clear D. The CDR3 spans 12 residues. CDR1 is MGHRA, CDR2 YSYEKL, per germline. The V and J ends lost 0 bases and 8 bases respectively, with 7 bases between them. This CDR3 reads CASSQDYGGYTF. In DNA form, the CDR3 reads TGCGCCAGCAGCCAAGATTATGGGGGCTACACCTTC.

The V gene is TRBV10-3, the J gene TRBJ2-7, with D tentatively TRBD1 or TRBD2 (5 bases each). The length of the CDR3 is 13 residues. Germline CDR1 is ENHRY and CDR2 is SYGVKD. V lost 10 bases to trimming and J lost 0 bases, with 13 bases between them. Here the CDR3 reads CATSGPYSYEQYF. The CDR3 region has the DNA TGTGCCACCTCGGGACCGTACTCCTACGAGCAGTACTTC.

This chain connects TRBV7-2 to TRBJ2-7; possibly TRBD1 for D (5 bases). V shed 5 bases and J shed 0 bases, with 14 bases lying between them. The CDR3 is made up of 15 amino acids. Germline V gene lookup returns CDR1 SGHTA and CDR2 FQGNSA. The DNA of the CDR3 is TGTGCCAGCAGCCGCAGCAGCGACAGCTCCTACGAGCAGTACTTC. Translation gives CASSRSSDSSYEQYF.

This clonotype came up many times. The chain uses TRBV10-3 and TRBJ2-7, with 10 bases fitting TRBD2. V was pared by 10 bases and J by 0 bases, with 6 bases of the junction left unmatched. The CDR3 consists of 14 residues. Germline V gene sequence: CDR1 ENHRY, CDR2 SYGVKD. The CDR3 spells CATGLAESSYEQYF. As DNA, the CDR3 is TGTGCCACCGGACTAGCGGAAAGCTCCTACGAGCAGTACTTC.

The chain has TRBV2 and TRBJ1-3; weak D call: TRBD1 (6 bases). CDR1 SNHLY and CDR2 FYNNEI come from the germline V gene. The germline V and J ends were trimmed by 4 bases and 4 bases, with 20 bases remaining between them. This CDR3 has 17 amino acids. The CDR3 protein is CASSGLFGGPAGNTIYF. DNA of the CDR3: TGTGCCAGCAGTGGCCTCTTTGGGGGGCCTGCGGGAAACACCATATATTTT.